This T cell receptor (beta chain) comes out of a study of blood T cell repertoires in COVID-19. Study overall: Researchers got acute and convalescent COVID-19 samples from the United States, Italy and Spain. The cDNA or gDNA used as material had been derived from T cells, B-cell-depleted T cells, or PBMCs.

The CDR3 has 14 residues. With 5 bases removed from V and 5 bases from J, the gap between germline ends came to 10 bases. CDR1 is MDHEN, CDR2 SYDVKM, per germline. In the study's own analysis: Nucleated cell number was recorded as an estimate derived from reference gene primer amplification. Profiling relied on immunoSEQ multiplex PCR, and the TCRdb table lists in-frame clones only, not all of them. The DNA was the basis for D and trimming; V, J and clone size are from that table. The data show some 73,000 clones, approximately 85% seen once. As concerns this clone: The CDR3 does not end in the conserved phenylalanine or tryptophan, so this is likely a read error.

This chain connects TRBV28 to TRBJ1-6; D unclear. Material for sequencing was peripheral blood. The sequence was collected from a man aged 50 to 60 with COVID-19, enrolled during active disease. Here the CDR3 reads CASSNGENNSPLHL. The DNA of the CDR3 is TGTGCCAGCAGTAACGGAGAGAATAATTCACCCCTCCACCTT.